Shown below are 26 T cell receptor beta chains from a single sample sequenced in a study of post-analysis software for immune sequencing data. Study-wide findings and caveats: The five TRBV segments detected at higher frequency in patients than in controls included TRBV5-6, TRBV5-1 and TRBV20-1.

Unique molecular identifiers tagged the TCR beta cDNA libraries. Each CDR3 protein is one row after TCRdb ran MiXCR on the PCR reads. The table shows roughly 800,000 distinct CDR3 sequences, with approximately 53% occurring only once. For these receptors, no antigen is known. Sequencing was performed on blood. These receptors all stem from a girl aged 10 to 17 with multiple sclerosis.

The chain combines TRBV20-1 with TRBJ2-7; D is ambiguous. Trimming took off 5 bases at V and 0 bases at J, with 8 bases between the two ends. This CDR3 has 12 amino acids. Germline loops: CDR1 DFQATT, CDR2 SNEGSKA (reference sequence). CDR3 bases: TGCAGTGCTCAACACGGCTCCTACGAGCAGTACTTC. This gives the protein CSAQHGSYEQYF.

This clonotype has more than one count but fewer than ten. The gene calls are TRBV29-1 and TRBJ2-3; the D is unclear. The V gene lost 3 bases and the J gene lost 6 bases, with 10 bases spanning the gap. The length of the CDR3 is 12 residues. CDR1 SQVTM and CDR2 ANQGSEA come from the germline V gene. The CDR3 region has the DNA TGCAGCGTTGAGCGGCAGTCGGATACGCAGTATTTT. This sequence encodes CSVERQSDTQYF.

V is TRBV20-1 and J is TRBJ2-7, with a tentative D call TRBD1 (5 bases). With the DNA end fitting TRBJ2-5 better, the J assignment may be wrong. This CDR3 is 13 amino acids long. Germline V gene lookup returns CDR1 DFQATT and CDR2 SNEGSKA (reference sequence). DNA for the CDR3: TGCACCTGCAGGGTCAAATCACGGGAGACCCAGTACTTC. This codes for CTCRVKSRETQYF.

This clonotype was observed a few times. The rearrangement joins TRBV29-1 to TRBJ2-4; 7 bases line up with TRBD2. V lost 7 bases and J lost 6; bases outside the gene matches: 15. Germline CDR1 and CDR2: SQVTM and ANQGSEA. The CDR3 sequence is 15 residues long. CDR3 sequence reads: CSAQRGTSQRNIQYF. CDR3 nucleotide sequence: TGCAGCGCTCAGCGGGGAACAAGCCAGAGAAACATTCAGTACTTC.

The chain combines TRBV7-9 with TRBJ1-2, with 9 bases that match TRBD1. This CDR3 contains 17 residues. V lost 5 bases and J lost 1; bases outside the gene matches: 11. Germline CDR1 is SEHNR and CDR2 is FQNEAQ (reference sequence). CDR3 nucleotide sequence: TGTGCCAGCAGCCCCTGGACAGGGGCTCCACTTAACTATGGCTACACCTTC. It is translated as CASSPWTGAPLNYGYTF.

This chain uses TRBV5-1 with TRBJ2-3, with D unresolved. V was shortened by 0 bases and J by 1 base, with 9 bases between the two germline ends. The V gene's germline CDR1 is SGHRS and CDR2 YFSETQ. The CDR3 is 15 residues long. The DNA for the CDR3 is TGCGCCAGCAGCTTGGCCAGGCAGCGCACAGATACGCAGTATTTT. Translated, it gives CASSLARQRTDTQYF.

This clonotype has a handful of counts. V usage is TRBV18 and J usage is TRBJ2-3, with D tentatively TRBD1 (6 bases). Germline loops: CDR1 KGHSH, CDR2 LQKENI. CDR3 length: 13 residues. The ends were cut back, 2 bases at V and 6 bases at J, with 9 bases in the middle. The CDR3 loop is CASSPADRDTQYF. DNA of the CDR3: TGTGCCAGCTCACCAGCCGACAGGGATACGCAGTATTTT. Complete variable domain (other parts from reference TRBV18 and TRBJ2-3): NAGVMQNPRHLVRRRGQEARLRCSPMKGHSHVYWYRQLPEEGLKFMVYLQKENIIDESGMPKERFSAEFPKEGPSILRIQQVVRGDSAAYFCASSPADRDTQYFGPGTRLTVL.

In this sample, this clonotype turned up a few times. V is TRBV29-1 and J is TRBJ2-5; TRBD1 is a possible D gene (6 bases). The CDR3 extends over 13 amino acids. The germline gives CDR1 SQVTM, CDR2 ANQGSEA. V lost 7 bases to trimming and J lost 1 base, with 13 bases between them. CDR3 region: CSARGLIQETQYF. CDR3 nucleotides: TGCAGCGCCAGGGGTTTGATCCAAGAGACCCAGTACTTC.

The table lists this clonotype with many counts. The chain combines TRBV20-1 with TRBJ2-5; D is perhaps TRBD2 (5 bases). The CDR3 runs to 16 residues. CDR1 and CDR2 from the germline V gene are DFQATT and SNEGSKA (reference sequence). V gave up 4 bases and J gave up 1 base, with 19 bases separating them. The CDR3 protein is CSAIRSLGVTQETQYF. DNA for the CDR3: TGCAGTGCTATTCGTAGCCTCGGGGTGACCCAAGAGACCCAGTACTTC.

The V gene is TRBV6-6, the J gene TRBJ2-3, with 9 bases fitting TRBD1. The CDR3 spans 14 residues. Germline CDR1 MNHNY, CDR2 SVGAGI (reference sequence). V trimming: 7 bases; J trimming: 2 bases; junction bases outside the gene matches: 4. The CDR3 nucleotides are TGTGCCAGCACCCTACAGGGGGCCACAGATACGCAGTATTTT. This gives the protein CASTLQGATDTQYF.

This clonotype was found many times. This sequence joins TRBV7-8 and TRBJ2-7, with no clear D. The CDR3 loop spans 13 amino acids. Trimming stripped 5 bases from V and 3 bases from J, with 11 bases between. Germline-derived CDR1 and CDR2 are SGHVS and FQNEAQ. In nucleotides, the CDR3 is TGTGCCAGCAGCGTTCAGGTGGGCTACGAGCAGTACTTC. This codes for CASSVQVGYEQYF.

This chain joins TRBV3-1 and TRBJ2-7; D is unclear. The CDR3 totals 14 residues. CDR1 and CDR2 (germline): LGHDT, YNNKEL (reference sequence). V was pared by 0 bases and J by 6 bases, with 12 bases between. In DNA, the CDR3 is TGTGCCAGCAGCCAAGATAGGACCTCGGGCGAGCAGTACTTC. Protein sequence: CASSQDRTSGEQYF.

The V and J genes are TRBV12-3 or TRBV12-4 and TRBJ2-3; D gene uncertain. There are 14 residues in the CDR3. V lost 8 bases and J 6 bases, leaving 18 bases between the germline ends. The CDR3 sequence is CASFSGLNRDTQYF. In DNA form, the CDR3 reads TGTGCCAGCTTCTCGGGTCTCAACCGGGATACGCAGTATTTT.

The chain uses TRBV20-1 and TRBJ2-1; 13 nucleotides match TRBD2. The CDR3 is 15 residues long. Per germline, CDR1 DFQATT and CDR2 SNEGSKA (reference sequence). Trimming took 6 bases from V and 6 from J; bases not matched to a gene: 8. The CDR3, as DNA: TGCAGTGCCGAACAGGGACTAGCGGGATTCAATGAGCAGTTCTTC. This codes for CSAEQGLAGFNEQFF.

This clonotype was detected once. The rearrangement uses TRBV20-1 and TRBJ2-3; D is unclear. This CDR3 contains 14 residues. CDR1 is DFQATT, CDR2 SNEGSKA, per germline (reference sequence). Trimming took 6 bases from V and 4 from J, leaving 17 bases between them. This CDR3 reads CSASPDPAPDTQYF. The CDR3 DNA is TGCAGTGCCAGCCCCGATCCTGCCCCAGATACGCAGTATTTT.

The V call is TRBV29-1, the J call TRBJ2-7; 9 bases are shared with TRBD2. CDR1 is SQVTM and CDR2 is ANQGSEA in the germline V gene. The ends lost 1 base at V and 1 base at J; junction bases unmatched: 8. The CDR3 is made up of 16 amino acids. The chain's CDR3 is CSVEGVLAGTSYEQYF. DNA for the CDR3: TGCAGCGTTGAAGGGGTACTAGCGGGCACATCCTACGAGCAGTACTTC.

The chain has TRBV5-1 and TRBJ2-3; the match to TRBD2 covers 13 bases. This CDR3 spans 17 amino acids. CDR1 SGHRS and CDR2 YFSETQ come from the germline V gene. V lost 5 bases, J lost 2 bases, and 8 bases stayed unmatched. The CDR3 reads CASSHSGTSGATDTQYF. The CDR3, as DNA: TGCGCCAGCAGTCATTCCGGGACTAGCGGGGCCACAGATACGCAGTATTTT.

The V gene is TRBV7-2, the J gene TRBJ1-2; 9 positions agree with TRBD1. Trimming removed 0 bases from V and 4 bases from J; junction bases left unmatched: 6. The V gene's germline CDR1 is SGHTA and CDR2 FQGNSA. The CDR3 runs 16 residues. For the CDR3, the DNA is TGTGCCAGCAGCTTAGCACAGGACAGGGGAGGCTATGGCTACACCTTC. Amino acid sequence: CASSLAQDRGGYGYTF.

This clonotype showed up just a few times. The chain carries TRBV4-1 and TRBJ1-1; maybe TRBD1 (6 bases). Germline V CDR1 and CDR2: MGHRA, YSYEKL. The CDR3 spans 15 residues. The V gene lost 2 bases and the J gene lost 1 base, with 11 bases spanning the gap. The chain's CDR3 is CASSQMDRKNTEAFF. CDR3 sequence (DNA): TGCGCCAGCAGCCAAATGGACAGAAAGAACACTGAAGCTTTCTTT.

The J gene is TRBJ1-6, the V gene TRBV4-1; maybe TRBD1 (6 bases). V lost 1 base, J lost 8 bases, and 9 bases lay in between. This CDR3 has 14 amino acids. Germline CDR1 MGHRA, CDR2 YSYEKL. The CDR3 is CASSQAGADSPLHF. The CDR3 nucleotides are TGCGCCAGCAGCCAAGCAGGGGCTGATTCACCCCTCCACTTT.

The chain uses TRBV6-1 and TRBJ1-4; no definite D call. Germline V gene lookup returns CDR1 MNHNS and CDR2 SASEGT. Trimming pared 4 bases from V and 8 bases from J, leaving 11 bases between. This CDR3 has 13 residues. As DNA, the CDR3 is TGTGCCAGCAGTGTCTGGCGAACCGAAAAACTGTTTTTT. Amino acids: CASSVWRTEKLFF.

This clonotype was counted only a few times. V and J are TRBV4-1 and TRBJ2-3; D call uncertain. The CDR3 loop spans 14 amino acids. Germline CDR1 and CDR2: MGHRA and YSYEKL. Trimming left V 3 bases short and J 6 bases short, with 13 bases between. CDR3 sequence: CASSHLGSLDTQYF. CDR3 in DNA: TGCGCCAGCAGCCATTTAGGCAGCTTGGATACGCAGTATTTT.

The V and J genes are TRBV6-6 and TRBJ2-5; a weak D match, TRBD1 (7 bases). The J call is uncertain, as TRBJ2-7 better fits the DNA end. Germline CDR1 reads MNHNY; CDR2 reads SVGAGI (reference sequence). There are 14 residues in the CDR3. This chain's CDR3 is CASSQRQGGNEQYF. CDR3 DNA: TGTGCCAGCAGTCAAAGACAGGGAGGAAACGAGCAGTACTTC.

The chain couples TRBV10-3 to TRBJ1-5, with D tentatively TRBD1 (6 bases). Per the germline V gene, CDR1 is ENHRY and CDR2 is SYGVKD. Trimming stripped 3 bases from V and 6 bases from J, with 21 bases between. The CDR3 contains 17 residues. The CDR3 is CAISEWGQTGRGQPQHF. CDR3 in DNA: TGTGCCATCAGTGAATGGGGCCAAACAGGGAGGGGTCAGCCCCAGCATTTT.

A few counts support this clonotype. CDR3 coding DNA: TGTGCCAGCAGCCCCCGACTAGCGGGGGGGCAAAATGAGCAGTTCTTC. Protein sequence: CASSPRLAGGQNEQFF. This chain uses TRBV7-3 with TRBJ2-1, with TRBD2 identical over 14 bases. V lost 5 bases and J lost 7; bases outside the gene matches: 7. Germline V gene lookup returns CDR1 SGHTA and CDR2 FQGTGA. There are 16 residues in the CDR3.

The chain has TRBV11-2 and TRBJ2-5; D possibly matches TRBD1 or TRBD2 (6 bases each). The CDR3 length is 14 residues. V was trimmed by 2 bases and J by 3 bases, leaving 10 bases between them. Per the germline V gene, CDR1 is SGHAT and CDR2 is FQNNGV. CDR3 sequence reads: CASSLQGGKETQYF. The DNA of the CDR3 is TGTGCCAGCAGCTTACAAGGGGGGAAAGAGACCCAGTACTTC.